These 3 T cell receptor beta chains were all obtained from the same sample, sequenced in a study of T cells in Graves' hyperthyroidism and ophthalmopathy. Amplification targeted TCR beta CDR3 regions from RNA transcripts. A first-round RT-PCR of the TCR CDR3 used the HTBI primer set. Each CDR3 protein gets one entry after TCRdb re-called the multiplex PCR reads with MiXCR. The table has under 350,000 distinct CDR3 sequences, roughly 23% seen once. Sequencing was carried out using blood. Receptor source: a woman aged 45-60 years with Graves' hyperthyroidism.

This clonotype was detected ten times or more. The chain recombines TRBV2 with TRBJ2-5; D remains ambiguous. V lost 1 base and J 1 base, leaving 10 bases between the germline ends. The germline gives CDR1 SNHLY, CDR2 FYNNEI. This CDR3 is built from 15 residues. CDR3 residues: CASSEGWAPQETQYF. The CDR3 DNA reads as TGTGCCAGCAGTGAAGGCTGGGCCCCCCAAGAGACCCAGTACTTC.

V and J are TRBV18 and TRBJ1-1; D not certain. The CDR3 contains 13 residues. CDR1 is KGHSH, CDR2 LQKENI, per germline. Trimming stripped 2 bases from V and 4 bases from J, with 8 bases between. CDR3 DNA: TGTGCCAGCTCACCAAGAGAGAGCACTGAAGCTTTCTTT. Translating gives CASSPRESTEAFF. Filled out from reference TRBV18 and TRBJ1-1, the complete variable domain reads NAGVMQNPRHLVRRRGQEARLRCSPMKGHSHVYWYRQLPEEGLKFMVYLQKENIIDESGMPKERFSAEFPKEGPSILRIQQVVRGDSAAYFCASSPRESTEAFFGQGTRLTVV.

The genes are TRBV27 and TRBJ2-7; 7 nucleotides align to TRBD2. J lost 1 base, V lost 7 bases, and 7 bases had no gene match. CDR3 length equals 14 residues. Germline V CDR1 and CDR2: MNHEY, SMNVEV (reference sequence). CDR3 loop: CASKYTGGSYEQYF. The CDR3 DNA is TGTGCCAGCAAATATACGGGGGGTTCCTACGAGCAGTACTTC.